These T cell receptor beta chains were read from a single sample in a study of T cells in Graves' hyperthyroidism and ophthalmopathy. MiXCR, run by TCRdb on the multiplex PCR reads, gives a single entry per CDR3 protein. The sample yields about 360,000 distinct CDR3 sequences, about 13% seen once. The sample taken for sequencing was blood. Receptor source: a woman aged 18-35 years with Graves' hyperthyroidism. The CDR3 runs from the conserved cysteine through the conserved F or W. D genes are given only for firm matches. Size values are once, few and many counts, or a class for expanded clones, and some rows have none.

V gene	clone size	J gene	D gene	CDR3 protein	CDR3 DNA
TRBV2	many	TRBJ2-3	TRBD2	CASGGDHTDTQYF	TGTGCCAGCGGGGGGGACCACACAGATACGCAGTATTTT
TRBV7-9	many	TRBJ1-2	TRBD1	CASSPPWTGVYDGYTF	TGTGCCAGCAGCCCACCTTGGACAGGCGTCTATGATGGCTACACCTTC
TRBV6-1	many	TRBJ1-1	TRBD1	CASSKQGRTEAFF	TGTGCCAGCAGTAAACAGGGGCGCACTGAAGCTTTCTTT
TRBV7-8	many	TRBJ2-1	TRBD1	CASRSDRGRFYEQFF	TGTGCCAGCAGATCCGACAGGGGAAGGTTCTATGAGCAGTTCTTC
TRBV4-1	NA	TRBJ2-3	TRBD2	CASSQDLRLAPRGTDTQYF	TGCGCCAGCAGCCAAGATTTAAGACTAGCGCCGAGAGGCACAGATACGCAGTATTTT
TRBV6-1	many	TRBJ1-5	TRBD1	CASKGQGRAYSNQPQHF	TGTGCCAGCAAAGGACAGGGCCGGGCGTATAGCAATCAGCCCCAGCATTTT
TRBV20-1	many	TRBJ2-7	NA	CSARRAAPGEQYF	TGCAGTGCCCGCAGGGCGGCCCCCGGCGAGCAGTACTTC
TRBV20-1	NA	TRBJ2-2	TRBD2	CSARDQRGDDTGELFF	TGCAGTGCTAGAGATCAGCGGGGGGACGACACCGGGGAGCTGTTTTTT
TRBV6-1	many	TRBJ1-2	TRBD1	CASTSAGGVYGYTF	TGTGCCAGCACCTCCGCAGGGGGTGTCTATGGCTACACCTTC
TRBV29-1	many	TRBJ2-3	TRBD2	CSISSGTGGLAGADTQYF	TGCAGCATCTCGTCCGGGACAGGGGGACTAGCGGGAGCAGATACGCAGTATTTT
TRBV24-1	many	TRBJ2-2	NA	CATSDPGRKANTGELFF	TGTGCCACCAGTGATCCGGGGCGGAAAGCGAACACCGGGGAGCTGTTTTTT
TRBV5-6	few	TRBJ2-2	NA	CASAPVGRNYANTGELFF	TGTGCCAGCGCCCCGGTAGGACGGAATTACGCGAACACCGGGGAGCTGTTTTTT
TRBV9	few	TRBJ2-5	NA	CASSVSAEDGETQYF	TGTGCCAGCAGCGTCTCCGCGGAGGACGGGGAGACCCAGTACTTC
TRBV6-1	many	TRBJ1-5	NA	CASSDSGGRQPQHF	TGTGCCAGCAGTGATTCGGGGGGGCGGCAGCCCCAGCATTTT
TRBV20-1	NA	TRBJ2-1	NA	CSASPTLPGGIYEQFF	TGCAGTGCTAGCCCTACACTCCCTGGGGGGATCTATGAGCAGTTCTTC
TRBV10-3	many	TRBJ1-2	NA	CAISETLGPGGGYTF	TGTGCCATCAGTGAGACGTTGGGACCGGGCGGGGGCTACACCTTC
TRBV7-4	once	TRBJ1-4	NA	CASSPVRGTNEKLFF	TGTGCCAGCAGCCCCGTGAGGGGAACTAATGAAAAACTGTTTTTT
TRBV7-9	NA	TRBJ1-1	NA	CASSPIHQWGTEAFF	TGTGCCAGCAGCCCGATACATCAATGGGGCACTGAAGCTTTCTTT
TRBV6-2/TRBV6-3	many	TRBJ2-7	NA	CASTSSRDPSWQYF	TGTGCCAGCACCAGCAGCCGGGACCCGAGTTGGCAGTACTTC
TRBV10-3	NA	TRBJ1-4	NA	CAIREGDLDEKLFF	TGTGCCATCAGAGAGGGGGACCTAGATGAAAAACTGTTTTTT
TRBV11-1	NA	TRBJ2-5	NA	CASSSDLKTQYF	TGTGCCAGCAGTAGCGACTTGAAGACCCAGTACTTC
TRBV5-6	many	TRBJ2-3	TRBD2	CASSPRTSGKIMDTQYF	TGTGCCAGCAGCCCCCGGACTAGCGGGAAGATAATGGATACGCAGTATTTT
TRBV28	many	TRBJ1-2	NA	CASSFEGRRRANYGYTF	TGTGCCAGCAGTTTTGAGGGACGACGAAGGGCCAACTATGGCTACACCTTC
TRBV3-1	NA	TRBJ1-3	NA	CASSQRGTIYF	TGTGCCAGCAGCCAAAGGGGAACCATATATTTT
TRBV28	many	TRBJ1-1	TRBD1	CASRSPGGGNTEAFF	TGTGCCAGCAGGTCCCCAGGGGGAGGGAACACTGAAGCTTTCTTT
TRBV18	NA	TRBJ1-3	NA	CASSPNGGNSGNTIYF	TGTGCCAGCTCACCTAACGGAGGGAACTCTGGAAACACCATATATTTT
TRBV6-2/TRBV6-3	many	TRBJ2-1	TRBD2	CASSYPLAGDWNEQFF	TGTGCCAGCAGTTACCCACTAGCGGGAGATTGGAATGAGCAGTTCTTC
TRBV3-1	many	TRBJ2-1	TRBD2	CASSQQEPGLAGGRTYNEQFF	TGTGCCAGCAGCCAACAGGAACCGGGACTAGCGGGGGGGCGAACCTACAATGAGCAGTTCTTC
TRBV28	few	TRBJ2-2	TRBD2	CASSLKLAGVVGELFF	TGTGCCAGCAGTTTAAAACTAGCGGGAGTAGTCGGGGAGCTGTTTTTT
TRBV6-1	many	TRBJ2-5	NA	CASSRGVFRETQYF	TGTGCCAGCAGTAGAGGGGTGTTTAGGGAGACCCAGTACTTC
TRBV11-2	NA	TRBJ1-1	NA	CASSLGLPTEAFF	TGTGCCAGCAGCTTGGGCCTGCCCACTGAAGCTTTCTTT
TRBV28	NA	TRBJ2-3	NA	CASSSGPGPFTDTQYF	TGTGCCAGCAGCTCTGGGCCGGGACCCTTCACAGATACGCAGTATTTT
TRBV20-1	many	TRBJ2-6	NA	CSAGGRDKTGANVLTF	TGCAGTGCCGGCGGGCGGGATAAAACAGGGGCCAACGTCCTGACTTTC
TRBV6-1	many	TRBJ1-2	NA	CASTEHRTNYGYTF	TGTGCCAGCACCGAACACAGGACTAACTATGGCTACACCTTC
TRBV7-9	many	TRBJ1-1	TRBD1	CASSSGDRPLNTEAFF	TGTGCCAGCAGCTCAGGGGACAGGCCTTTGAACACTGAAGCTTTCTTT
TRBV11-2	many	TRBJ1-2	NA	CASSFAGTWNYGYTF	TGTGCCAGCAGCTTTGCCGGCACGTGGAACTATGGCTACACCTTC
TRBV28	many	TRBJ2-6	NA	CASGDTDFHGANVLTF	TGTGCCAGCGGGGACACTGACTTTCACGGGGCCAACGTCCTGACTTTC